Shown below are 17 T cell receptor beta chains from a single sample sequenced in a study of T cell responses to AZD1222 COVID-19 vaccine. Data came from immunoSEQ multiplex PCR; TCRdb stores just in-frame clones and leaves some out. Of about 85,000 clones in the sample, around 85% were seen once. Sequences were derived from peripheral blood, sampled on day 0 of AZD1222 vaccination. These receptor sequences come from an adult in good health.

CDR3 sequence reads: CASIPGQGAITEAFF. CDR3 coding DNA: TGTGCCAGCATCCCGGGACAGGGGGCGATCACTGAAGCTTTCTTT. The gene calls are TRBV7-2 and TRBJ1-1, with 12 bases identical to TRBD1. V shed 7 bases and J 4 bases; nucleotides not matched to a gene: 7. This CDR3 spans 15 amino acids. Germline V gene sequence: CDR1 SGHTA, CDR2 FQGNSA.

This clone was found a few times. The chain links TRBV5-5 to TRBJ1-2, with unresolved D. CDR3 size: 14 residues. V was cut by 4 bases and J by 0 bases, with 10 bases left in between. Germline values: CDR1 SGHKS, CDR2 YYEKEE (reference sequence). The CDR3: CASSVQEANYGYTF. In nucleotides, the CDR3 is TGTGCCAGCAGCGTTCAGGAGGCTAACTATGGCTACACCTTC.

CDR3 region: CASSQESRANYGYTF. CDR3 in DNA: TGTGCCAGCAGCCAAGAAAGCAGAGCTAACTATGGCTACACCTTC. The chain recombines TRBV4-2 with TRBJ1-2; D is ambiguous. Trimming cost V 0 bases and J 0 bases, with 8 bases left between them. This CDR3 comprises 15 residues. The V gene's germline CDR1 is LGHNA and CDR2 YNFKEQ.

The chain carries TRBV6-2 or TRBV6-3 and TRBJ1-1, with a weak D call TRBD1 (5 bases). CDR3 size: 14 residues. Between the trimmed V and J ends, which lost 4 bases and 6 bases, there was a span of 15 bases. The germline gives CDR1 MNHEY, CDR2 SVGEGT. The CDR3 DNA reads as TGTGCCAGCAGTTCCCTGGGGACGGGATCTGAAGCTTTCTTT. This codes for CASSSLGTGSEAFF.

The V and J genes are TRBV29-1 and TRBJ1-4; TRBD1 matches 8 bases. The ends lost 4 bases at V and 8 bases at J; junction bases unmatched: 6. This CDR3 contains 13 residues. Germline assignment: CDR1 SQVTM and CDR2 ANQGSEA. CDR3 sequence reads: CSVAATGAEKLFF. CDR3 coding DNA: TGCAGCGTTGCAGCGACAGGGGCCGAAAAACTGTTTTTT.

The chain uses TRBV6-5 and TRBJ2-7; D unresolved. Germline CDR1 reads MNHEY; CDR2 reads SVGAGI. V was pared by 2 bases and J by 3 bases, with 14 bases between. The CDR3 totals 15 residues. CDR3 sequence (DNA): TGTGCCAGCAGTTACACGGAACAGAACCTCTACGAGCAGTACTTC. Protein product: CASSYTEQNLYEQYF.

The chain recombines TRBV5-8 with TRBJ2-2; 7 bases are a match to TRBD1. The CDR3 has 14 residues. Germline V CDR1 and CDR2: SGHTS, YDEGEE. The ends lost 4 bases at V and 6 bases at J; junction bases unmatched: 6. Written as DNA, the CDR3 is TGTGCCAGCAGCACGGGACAGTCGCCCGGGGAGCTGTTTTTT. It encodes CASSTGQSPGELFF.

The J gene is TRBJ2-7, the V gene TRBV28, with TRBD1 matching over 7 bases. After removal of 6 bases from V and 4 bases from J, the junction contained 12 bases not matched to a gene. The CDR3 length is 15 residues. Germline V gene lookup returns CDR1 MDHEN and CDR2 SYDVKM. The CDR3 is CASSLQGSLVYEQYF. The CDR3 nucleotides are TGTGCCAGCAGCCTACAGGGGTCTTTGGTGTACGAGCAGTACTTC.

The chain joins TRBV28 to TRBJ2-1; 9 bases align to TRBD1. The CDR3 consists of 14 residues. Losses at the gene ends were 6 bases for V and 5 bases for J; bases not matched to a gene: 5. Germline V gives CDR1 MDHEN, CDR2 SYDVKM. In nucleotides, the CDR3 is TGTGCCAGCAGAACCGGGACAGGGAACAATGAGCAGTTCTTC. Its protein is CASRTGTGNNEQFF.

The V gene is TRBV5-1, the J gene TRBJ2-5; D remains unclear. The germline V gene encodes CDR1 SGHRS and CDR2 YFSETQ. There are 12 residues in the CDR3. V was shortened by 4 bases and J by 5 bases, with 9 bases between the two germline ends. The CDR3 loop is CASSPVEETQYF. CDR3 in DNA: TGCGCCAGCAGCCCCGTGGAGGAGACCCAGTACTTC.

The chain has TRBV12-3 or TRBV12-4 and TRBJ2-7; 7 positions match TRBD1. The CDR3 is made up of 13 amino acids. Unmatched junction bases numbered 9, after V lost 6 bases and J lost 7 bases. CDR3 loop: CASRGDSPPEQYF. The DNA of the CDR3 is TGTGCCAGCAGGGGGGACAGCCCTCCAGAGCAGTACTTC.

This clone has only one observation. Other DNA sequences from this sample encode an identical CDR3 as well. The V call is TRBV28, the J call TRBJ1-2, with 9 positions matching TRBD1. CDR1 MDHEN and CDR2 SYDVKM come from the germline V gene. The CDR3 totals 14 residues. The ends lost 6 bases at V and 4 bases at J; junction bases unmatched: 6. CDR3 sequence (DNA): TGTGCCAGCAGCTCGGACAGGGGACTCTATGGCTACACCTTC. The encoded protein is CASSSDRGLYGYTF.

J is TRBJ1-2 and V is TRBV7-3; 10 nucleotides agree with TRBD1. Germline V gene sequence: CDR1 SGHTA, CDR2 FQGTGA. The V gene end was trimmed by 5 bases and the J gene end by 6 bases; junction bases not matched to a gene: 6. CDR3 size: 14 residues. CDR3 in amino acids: CASSRTGGIDGYTF. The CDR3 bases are TGTGCCAGCAGCCGGACAGGGGGGATAGATGGCTACACCTTC.

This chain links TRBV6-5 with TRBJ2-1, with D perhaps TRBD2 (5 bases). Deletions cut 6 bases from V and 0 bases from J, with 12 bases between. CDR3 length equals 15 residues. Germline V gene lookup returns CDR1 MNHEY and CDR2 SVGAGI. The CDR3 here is CASRLDGNSYNEQFF. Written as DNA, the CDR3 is TGTGCCAGCAGACTCGACGGGAACTCCTACAATGAGCAGTTCTTC.

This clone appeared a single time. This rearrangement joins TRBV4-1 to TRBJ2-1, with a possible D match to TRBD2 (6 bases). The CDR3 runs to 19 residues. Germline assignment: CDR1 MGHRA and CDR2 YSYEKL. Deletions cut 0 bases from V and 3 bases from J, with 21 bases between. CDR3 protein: CASSQETGTSSGNYNEQFF. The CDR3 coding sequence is TGCGCCAGCAGCCAAGAAACTGGGACGAGTAGCGGAAACTACAATGAGCAGTTCTTC.

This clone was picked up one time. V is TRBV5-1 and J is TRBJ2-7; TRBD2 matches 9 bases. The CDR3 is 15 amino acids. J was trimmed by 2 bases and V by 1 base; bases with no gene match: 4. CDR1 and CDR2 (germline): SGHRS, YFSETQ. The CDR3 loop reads CASSLWTSDPYEQYF. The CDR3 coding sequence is TGCGCCAGCAGCTTGTGGACTAGCGATCCCTACGAGCAGTACTTC. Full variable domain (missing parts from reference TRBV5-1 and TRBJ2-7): KAGVTQTPRYLIKTRGQQVTLSCSPISGHRSVSWYQQTPGQGLQFLFEYFSETQRNKGNFPGRFSGRQFSNSRSEMNVSTLELGDSALYLCASSLWTSDPYEQYFGPGTRLTVT.

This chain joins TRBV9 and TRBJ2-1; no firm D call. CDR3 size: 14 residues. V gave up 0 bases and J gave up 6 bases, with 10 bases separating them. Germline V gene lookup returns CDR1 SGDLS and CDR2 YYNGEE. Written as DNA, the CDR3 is TGTGCCAGCAGCGTAGAAGCCAGGCCCAATGAGCAGTTCTTC. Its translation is CASSVEARPNEQFF. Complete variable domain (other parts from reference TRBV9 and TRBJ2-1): DSGVTQTPKHLITATGQRVTLRCSPRSGDLSVYWYQQSLDQGLQFLIQYYNGEERAKGNILERFSAQQFPDLHSELNLSSLELGDSALYFCASSVEARPNEQFFGPGTRLTVL.